The clone carrying this T cell receptor beta chain was seen a handful of times. These data are taken from a study of blood T cells in healthy people across ages. Between the trimmed V and J ends, which lost 0 bases and 7 bases, there was a span of 24 bases. Per the germline V gene, CDR1 is LGHNA and CDR2 is YNFKEQ. This CDR3 comprises 18 residues. Primers used in a second PCR of about 7 to 12 cycles were a sample-barcoded 5' primer and a J-beta primer mix. Using its own MiXCR run on the 5' RACE reads, TCRdb lists one record per CDR3 protein. The sample yields roughly 1,000,000 distinct CDR3 sequences, around 25% seen once. The same sample was also studied in work on T cells of mothers and their children. That work adds: Compared with unrelated pairs, related mother-child pairs had slightly higher, non-significant overlap.

The chain has TRBV4-2 and TRBJ1-1, with a weak D call TRBD1 (6 bases). The sequencing sample was made of blood. The TCR sequence derives from a girl under 10 years old in good health. CDR3 sequence: CASSQDGIFEGGRNEAFF. The CDR3, as DNA: TGTGCCAGCAGCCAAGATGGGATCTTTGAGGGGGGACGGAATGAAGCTTTCTTT.